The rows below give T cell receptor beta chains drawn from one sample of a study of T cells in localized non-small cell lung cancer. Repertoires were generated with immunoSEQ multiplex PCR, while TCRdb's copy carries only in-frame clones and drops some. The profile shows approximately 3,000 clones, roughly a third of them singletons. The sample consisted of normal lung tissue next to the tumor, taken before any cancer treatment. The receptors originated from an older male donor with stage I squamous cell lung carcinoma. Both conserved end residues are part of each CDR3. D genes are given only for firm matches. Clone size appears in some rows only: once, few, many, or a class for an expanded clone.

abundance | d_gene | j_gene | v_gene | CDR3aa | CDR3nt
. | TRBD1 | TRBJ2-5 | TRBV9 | CASSTGTGEGETQYF | TGTGCCAGCAGCACTGGGACAGGGGAGGGAGAGACCCAGTACTTC
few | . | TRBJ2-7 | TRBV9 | CASSPGASYEQYF | TGTGCCAGCAGCCCGGGGGCCTCCTACGAGCAGTACTTC
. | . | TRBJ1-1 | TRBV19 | CASTIGAATEAFF | TGTGCCAGTACCATAGGGGCAGCCACTGAAGCTTTCTTT
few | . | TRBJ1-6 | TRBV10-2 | CASSDSSNSPLHF | TGCGCCAGCAGTGACAGTTCTAATTCACCCCTCCACTTT
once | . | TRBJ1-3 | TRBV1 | CASSAPWEGLGGNTIYF | TGCGCCAGCAGCGCCCCTTGGGAGGGCCTGGGAGGAAACACCATATATTTT
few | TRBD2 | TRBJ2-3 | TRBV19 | CASSLSGADRDTQYF | TGTGCCAGTAGCCTTAGCGGGGCCGACCGTGATACGCAGTATTTT
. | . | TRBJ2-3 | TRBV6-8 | CASSYSAVSTDTQYF | TGTGCCAGCAGTTACTCAGCCGTCAGCACAGATACGCAGTATTTT
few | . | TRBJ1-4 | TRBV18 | CASSKGINEKLFF | TGTGCCAGCTCAAAGGGGATTAATGAAAAACTGTTTTTT
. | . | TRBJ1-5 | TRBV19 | CASMVGTVSNQPQHF | TGTGCCAGTATGGTCGGGACCGTTAGCAATCAGCCCCAGCATTTT
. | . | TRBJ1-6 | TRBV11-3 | CASSPAMGSYNSPLHF | TGTGCCAGCAGCCCCGCGATGGGCTCCTATAATTCACCCCTCCACTTT
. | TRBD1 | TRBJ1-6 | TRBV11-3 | CASSLDPGQGRSPLHF | TGTGCCAGCAGCTTAGATCCGGGACAGGGTAGATCACCCCTCCACTTT
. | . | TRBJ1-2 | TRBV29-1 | CSVEETGYGYTF | TGCAGCGTTGAAGAGACGGGGTATGGCTACACCTTC
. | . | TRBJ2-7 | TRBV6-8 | CASSYSWRGSSYEQYF | TGTGCCAGCAGTTACTCTTGGCGGGGCTCCTCCTACGAGCAGTACTTC
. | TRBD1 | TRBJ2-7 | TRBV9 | CASSEGTGSHEQYF | TGTGCCAGCAGCGAGGGGACAGGGAGCCACGAGCAGTACTTC
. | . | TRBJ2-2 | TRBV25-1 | CASSFGPGELFF | TGTGCCAGCAGTTTCGGTCCGGGGGAGCTGTTTTTT
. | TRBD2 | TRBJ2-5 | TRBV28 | CASSLWTSGVGQETQYF | TGTGCCAGCAGTTTATGGACTAGCGGTGTGGGCCAAGAGACCCAGTACTTC
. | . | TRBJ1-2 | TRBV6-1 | CASSEAGYGYTF | TGTGCCAGCAGTGAAGCAGGCTATGGCTACACCTTC
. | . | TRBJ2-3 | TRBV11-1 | CASIPRGISTDTQYF | TGTGCCAGCATCCCTAGGGGGATTAGCACAGATACGCAGTATTTT
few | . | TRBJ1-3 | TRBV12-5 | CASGLVEGLSTIYF | TGTGCTAGTGGTTTGGTAGAGGGCCTCAGCACCATATATTTT
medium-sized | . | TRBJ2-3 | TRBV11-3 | CASSSHYDVDTQYF | TGTGCCAGCAGCTCCCATTATGACGTAGATACGCAGTATTTT
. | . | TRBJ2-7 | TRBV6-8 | CASSTGPLGEQYF | TGTGCCAGCAGTACGGGACCTTTGGGTGAGCAGTACTTC
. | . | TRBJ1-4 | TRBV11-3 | CASSLPPEGGEKLFF | TGTGCCAGCAGCCTACCCCCTGAGGGTGGTGAAAAACTGTTTTTT
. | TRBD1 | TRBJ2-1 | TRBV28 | CASTPGQGKNEQFF | TGTGCCAGCACCCCAGGACAGGGGAAAAATGAGCAGTTCTTC
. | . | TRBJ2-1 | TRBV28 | CASTTPTGGSSYNEQFF | TGTGCCAGCACCACGCCGACAGGCGGAAGCTCCTACAATGAGCAGTTCTTC
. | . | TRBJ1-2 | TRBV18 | CASSPLGQANYGYTF | TGTGCCAGCTCTCCTTTGGGGCAAGCTAACTATGGCTACACCTTC
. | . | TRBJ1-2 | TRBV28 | CASSFRARLGNYGYTF | TGTGCCAGCAGTTTCCGGGCACGGCTAGGGAACTATGGCTACACCTTC
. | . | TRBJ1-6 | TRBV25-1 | CASRQGQVPLWDSPLHF | TGTGCCAGCAGACAGGGTCAGGTCCCCCTGTGGGATTCACCCCTCCACTTT
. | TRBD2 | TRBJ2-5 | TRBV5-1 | CASRGLAGGQETQYF | TGCGCCAGCAGAGGACTAGCGGGGGGTCAAGAGACCCAGTACTTC
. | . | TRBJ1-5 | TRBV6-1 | CASSEPTGGGNQPQHF | TGTGCCAGCAGTGAACCGACAGGTGGCGGCAATCAGCCCCAGCATTTT
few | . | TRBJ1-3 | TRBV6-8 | CASSYSGRGDTIYF | TGTGCCAGCAGTTACTCAGGCAGGGGAGACACCATATATTTT
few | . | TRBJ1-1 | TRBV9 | CASSDYDSAEAFF | TGTGCCAGCAGTGATTACGACAGCGCAGAAGCTTTCTTT
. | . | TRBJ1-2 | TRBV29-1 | CSVGSNNYGYTF | TGCAGCGTTGGAAGTAACAACTATGGCTACACCTTC
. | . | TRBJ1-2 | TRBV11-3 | CASSPRWTTGGYTF | TGTGCCAGCAGCCCCAGATGGACTACCGGTGGCTACACCTTC
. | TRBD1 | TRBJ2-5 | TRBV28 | CASSRDRGKETQYF | TGTGCCAGCAGTCGGGACAGGGGGAAAGAGACCCAGTACTTC
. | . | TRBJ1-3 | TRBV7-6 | CASSPTLTGIGNTIYF | TGTGCCAGCAGCCCAACACTAACAGGGATCGGAAACACCATATATTTT
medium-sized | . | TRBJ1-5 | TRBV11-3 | CASSLRGPNQPQHF | TGTGCCAGCAGCTTACGGGGACCAAATCAGCCCCAGCATTTT
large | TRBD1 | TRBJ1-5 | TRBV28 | CASRGQGPNQPQHF | TGTGCCAGCAGAGGACAGGGCCCCAATCAGCCCCAGCATTTT
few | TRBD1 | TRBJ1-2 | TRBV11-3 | CASSLQGADYGYTF | TGTGCCAGCAGCTTACAGGGGGCGGACTATGGCTACACCTTC
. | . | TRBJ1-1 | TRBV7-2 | CASSSGQFTEAFF | TGTGCCAGCAGCTCCGGACAGTTCACTGAAGCTTTCTTT
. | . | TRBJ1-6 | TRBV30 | CAWSPSIYVDSPLHF | TGTGCCTGGAGTCCGTCTATCTATGTGGATTCACCCCTCCACTTT
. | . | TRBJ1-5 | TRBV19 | CASRDVYSNQPQHF | TGTGCCAGCAGGGACGTTTATAGCAATCAGCCCCAGCATTTT